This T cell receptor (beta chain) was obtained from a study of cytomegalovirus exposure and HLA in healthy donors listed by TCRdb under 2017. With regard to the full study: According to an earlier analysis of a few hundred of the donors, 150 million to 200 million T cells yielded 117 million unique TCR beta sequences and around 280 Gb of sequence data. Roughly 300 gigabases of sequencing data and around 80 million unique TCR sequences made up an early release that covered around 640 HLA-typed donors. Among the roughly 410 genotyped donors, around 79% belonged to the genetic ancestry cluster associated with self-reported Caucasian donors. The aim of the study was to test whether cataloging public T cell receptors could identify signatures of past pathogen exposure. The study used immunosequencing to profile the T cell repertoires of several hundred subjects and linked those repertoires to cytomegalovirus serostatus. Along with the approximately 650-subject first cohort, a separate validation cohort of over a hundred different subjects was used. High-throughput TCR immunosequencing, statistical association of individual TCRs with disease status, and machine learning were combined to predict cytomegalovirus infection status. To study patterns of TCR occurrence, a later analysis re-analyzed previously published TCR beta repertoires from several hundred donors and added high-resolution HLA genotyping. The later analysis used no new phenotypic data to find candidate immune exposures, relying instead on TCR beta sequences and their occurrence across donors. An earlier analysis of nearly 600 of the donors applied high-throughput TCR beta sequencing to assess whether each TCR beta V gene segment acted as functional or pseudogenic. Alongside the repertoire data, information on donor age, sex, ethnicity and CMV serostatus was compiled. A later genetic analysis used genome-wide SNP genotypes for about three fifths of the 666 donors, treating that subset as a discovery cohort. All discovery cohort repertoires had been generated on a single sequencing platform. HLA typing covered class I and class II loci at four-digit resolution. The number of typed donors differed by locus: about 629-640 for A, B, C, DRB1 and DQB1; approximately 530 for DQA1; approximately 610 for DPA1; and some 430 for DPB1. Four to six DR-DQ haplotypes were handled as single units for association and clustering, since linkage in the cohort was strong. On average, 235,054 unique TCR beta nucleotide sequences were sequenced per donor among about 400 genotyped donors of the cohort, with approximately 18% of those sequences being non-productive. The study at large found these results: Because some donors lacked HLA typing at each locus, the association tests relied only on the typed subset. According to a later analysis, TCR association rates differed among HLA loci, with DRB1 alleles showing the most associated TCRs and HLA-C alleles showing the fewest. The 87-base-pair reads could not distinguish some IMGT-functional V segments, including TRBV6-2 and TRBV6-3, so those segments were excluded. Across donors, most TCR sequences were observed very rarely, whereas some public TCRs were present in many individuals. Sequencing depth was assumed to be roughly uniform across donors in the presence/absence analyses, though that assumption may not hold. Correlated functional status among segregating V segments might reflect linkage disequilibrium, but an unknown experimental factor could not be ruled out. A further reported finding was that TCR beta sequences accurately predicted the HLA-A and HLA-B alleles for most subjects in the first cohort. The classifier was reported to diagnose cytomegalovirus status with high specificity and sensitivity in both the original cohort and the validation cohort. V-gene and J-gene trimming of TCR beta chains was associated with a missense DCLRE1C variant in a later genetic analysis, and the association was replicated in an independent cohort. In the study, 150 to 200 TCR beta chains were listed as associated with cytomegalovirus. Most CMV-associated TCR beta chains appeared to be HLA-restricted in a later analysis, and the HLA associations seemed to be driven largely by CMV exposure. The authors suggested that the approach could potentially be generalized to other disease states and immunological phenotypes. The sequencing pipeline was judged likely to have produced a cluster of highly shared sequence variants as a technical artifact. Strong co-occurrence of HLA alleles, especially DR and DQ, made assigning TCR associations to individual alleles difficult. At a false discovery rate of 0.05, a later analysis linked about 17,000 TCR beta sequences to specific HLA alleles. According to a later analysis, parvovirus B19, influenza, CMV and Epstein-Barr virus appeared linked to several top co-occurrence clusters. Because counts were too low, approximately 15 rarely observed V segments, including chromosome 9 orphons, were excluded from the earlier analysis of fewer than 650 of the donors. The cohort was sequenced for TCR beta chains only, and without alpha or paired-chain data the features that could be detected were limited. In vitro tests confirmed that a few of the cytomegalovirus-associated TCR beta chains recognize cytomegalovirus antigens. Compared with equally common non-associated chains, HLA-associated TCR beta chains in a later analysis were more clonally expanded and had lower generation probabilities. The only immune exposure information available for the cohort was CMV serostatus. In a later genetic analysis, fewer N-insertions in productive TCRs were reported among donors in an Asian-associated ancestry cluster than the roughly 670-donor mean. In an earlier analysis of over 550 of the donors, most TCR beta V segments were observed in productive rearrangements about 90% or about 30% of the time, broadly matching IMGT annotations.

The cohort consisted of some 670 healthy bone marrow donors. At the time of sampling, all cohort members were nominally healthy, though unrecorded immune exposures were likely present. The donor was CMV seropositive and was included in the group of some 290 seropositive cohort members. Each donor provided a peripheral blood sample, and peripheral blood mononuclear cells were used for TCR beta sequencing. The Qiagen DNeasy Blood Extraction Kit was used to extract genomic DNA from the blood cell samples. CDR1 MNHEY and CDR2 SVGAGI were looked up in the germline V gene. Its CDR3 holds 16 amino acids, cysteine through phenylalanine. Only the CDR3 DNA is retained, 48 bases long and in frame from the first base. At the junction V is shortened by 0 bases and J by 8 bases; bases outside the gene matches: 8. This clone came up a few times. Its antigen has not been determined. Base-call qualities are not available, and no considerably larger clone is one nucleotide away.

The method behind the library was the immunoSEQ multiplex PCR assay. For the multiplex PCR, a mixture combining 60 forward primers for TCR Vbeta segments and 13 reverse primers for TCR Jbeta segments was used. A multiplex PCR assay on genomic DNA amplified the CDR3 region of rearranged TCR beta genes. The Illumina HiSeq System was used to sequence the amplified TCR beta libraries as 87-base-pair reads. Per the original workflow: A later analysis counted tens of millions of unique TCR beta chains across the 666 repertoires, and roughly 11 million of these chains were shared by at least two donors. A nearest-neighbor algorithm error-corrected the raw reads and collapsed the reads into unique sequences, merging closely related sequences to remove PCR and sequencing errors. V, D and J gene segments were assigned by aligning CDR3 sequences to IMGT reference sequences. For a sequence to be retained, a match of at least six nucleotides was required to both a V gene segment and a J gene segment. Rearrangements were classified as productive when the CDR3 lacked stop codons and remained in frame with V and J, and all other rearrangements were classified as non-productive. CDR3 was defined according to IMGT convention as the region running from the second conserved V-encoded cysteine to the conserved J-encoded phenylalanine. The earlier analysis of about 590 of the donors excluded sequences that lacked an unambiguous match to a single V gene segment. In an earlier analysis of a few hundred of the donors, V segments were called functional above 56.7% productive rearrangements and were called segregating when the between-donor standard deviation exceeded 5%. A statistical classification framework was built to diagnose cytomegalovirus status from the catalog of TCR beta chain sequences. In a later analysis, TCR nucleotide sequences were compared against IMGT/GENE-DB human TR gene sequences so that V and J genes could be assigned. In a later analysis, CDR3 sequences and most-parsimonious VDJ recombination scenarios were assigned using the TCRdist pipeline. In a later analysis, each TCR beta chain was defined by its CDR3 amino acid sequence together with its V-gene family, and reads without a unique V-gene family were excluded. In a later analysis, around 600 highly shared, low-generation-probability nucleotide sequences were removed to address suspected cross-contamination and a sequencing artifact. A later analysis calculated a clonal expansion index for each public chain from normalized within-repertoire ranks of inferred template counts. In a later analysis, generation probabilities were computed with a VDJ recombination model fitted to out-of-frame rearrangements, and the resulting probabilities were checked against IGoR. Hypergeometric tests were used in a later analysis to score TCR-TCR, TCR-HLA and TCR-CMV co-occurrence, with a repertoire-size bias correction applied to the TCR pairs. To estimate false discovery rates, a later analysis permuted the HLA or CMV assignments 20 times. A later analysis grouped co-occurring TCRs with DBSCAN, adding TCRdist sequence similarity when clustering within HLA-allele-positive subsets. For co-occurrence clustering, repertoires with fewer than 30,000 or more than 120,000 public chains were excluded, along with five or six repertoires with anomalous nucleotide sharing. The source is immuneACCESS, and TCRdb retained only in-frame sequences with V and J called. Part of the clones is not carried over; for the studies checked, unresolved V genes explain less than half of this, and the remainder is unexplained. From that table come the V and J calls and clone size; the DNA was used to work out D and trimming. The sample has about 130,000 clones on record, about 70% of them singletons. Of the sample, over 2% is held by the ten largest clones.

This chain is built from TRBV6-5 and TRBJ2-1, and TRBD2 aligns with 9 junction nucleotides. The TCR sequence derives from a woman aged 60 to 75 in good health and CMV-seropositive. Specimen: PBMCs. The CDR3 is CASSYSAGERGDEQFF. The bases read TGTGCCAGCAGTTACTCGGCGGGGGAGCGGGGGGATGAGCAGTTCTTC.